Below, one TCR beta chain is given with its context. Only in-frame clones appear in the TCRdb table, and some are missing; sequencing was by immunoSEQ multiplex PCR. Found here are 550,000 to 700,000 clones, roughly 72% of them singletons; the top ten hold roughly 1.9%. The data belong to a study of shared clonotypes between healthy human individuals. The sample was memory CD4+ T cells sorted from blood. Subset specified: CD45RA-negative fraction. This sequence originates from a woman between 25 and 40 years old in good health.

The CDR3 DNA is TGTGCCAGCAGCGGTAGTCTCGATTTCGCTTTCTTT. It translates to CASSGSLDFAFF. The chain employs TRBV28 and TRBJ1-1; the D is unclear. The CDR3 has 12 amino acids. Germline lookup yields CDR1 MDHEN and CDR2 SYDVKM. Trimming cost V 6 bases and J 11 bases, with 16 bases left between them.